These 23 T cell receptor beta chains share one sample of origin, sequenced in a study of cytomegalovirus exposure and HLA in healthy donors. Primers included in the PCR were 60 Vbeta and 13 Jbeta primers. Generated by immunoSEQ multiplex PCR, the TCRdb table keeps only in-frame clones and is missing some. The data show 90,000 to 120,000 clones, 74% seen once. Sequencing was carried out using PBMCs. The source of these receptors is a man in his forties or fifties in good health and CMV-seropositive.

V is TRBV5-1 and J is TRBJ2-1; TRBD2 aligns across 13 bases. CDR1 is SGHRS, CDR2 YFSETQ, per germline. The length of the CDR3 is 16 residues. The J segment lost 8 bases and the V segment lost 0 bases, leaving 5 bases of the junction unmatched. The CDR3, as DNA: TGCGCCAGCAGCTTGGAACTAGCGGGGGGGCTCGATGAGCAGTTCTTC. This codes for CASSLELAGGLDEQFF.

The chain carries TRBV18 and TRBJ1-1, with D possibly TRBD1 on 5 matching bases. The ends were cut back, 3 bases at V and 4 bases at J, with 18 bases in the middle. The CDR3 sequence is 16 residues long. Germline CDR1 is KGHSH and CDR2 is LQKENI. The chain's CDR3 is CASSPRRGLMGTEAFF. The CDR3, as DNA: TGTGCCAGCTCACCTCGGCGGGGCCTAATGGGCACTGAAGCTTTCTTT.

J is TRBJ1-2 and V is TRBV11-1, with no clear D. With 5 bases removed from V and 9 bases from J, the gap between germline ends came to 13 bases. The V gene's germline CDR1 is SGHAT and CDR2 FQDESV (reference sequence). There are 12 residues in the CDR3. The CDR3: CASSPLTRRYTF. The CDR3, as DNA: TGTGCCAGCAGCCCTCTGACTAGGCGCTACACCTTC.

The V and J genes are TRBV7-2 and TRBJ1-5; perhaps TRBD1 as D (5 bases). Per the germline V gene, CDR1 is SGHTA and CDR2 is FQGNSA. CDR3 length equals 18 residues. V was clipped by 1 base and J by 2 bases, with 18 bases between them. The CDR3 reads CASSLEARGPAGNQPQHF. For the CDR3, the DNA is TGTGCCAGCAGCTTAGAGGCAAGGGGCCCTGCTGGCAATCAGCCCCAGCATTTT. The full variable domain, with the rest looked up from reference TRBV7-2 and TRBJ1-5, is GAGVSQSPSNKVTEKGKDVELRCDPISGHTALYWYRQSLGQGLEFLIYFQGNSAPDKSGLPSDRFSAERTGGSVSTLTIQRTQQEDSAVYLCASSLEARGPAGNQPQHFGDGTRLSIL.

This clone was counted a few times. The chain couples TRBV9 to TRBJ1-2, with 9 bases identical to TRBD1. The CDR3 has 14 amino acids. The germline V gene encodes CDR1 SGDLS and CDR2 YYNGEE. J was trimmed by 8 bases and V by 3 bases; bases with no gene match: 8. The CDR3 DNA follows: TGTGCCAGCAGCGGATCGGGACAGGGTGTCGGCTACACCTTC. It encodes CASSGSGQGVGYTF.

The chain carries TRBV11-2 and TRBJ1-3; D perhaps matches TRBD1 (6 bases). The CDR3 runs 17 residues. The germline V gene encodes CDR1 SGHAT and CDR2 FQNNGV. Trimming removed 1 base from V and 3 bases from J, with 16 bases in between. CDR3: CASSLVLGGSIGNTIYF. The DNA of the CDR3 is TGTGCCAGCAGCTTAGTTCTTGGGGGCTCTATTGGAAACACCATATATTTT.

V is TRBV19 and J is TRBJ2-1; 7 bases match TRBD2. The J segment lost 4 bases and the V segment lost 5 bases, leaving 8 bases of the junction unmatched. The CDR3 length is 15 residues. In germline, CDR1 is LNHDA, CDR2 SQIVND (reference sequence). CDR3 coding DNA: TGTGCCAGTAGTGGGGCTAGCGGTTTTTACAATGAGCAGTTCTTC. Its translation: CASSGASGFYNEQFF.

The CDR3 region has the DNA TGTGCCATCAGTGAGTATCGGGACAGCCTGACGCAGTATTTT. Protein product: CAISEYRDSLTQYF. This chain uses TRBV10-3 with TRBJ2-3, with 7 bases identical to TRBD1. CDR3 length: 14 residues. With V trimmed by 1 base and J by 9 bases, 7 bases remained unmatched. The germline CDR1 and CDR2 sequences are ENHRY and SYGVKD.

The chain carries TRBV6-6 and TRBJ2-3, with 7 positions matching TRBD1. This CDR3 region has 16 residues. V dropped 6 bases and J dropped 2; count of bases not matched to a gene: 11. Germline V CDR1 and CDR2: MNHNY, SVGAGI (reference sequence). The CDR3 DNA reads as TGTGCCAGCAGGCCACTCGGACAGGCCGCCACAGATACGCAGTATTTT. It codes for CASRPLGQAATDTQYF.

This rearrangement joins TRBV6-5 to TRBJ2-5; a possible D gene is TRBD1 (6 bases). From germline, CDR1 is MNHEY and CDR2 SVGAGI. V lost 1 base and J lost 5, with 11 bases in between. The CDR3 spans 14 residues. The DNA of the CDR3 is TGTGCCAGCAGTTACTGGACAGCCGCGGAGACCCAGTACTTC. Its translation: CASSYWTAAETQYF.

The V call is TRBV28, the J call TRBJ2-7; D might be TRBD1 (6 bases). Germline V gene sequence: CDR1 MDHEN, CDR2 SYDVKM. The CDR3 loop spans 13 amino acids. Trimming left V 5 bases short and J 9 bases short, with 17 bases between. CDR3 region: CASSKNTGIGQYF. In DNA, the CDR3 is TGTGCCAGCAGTAAAAATACAGGGATAGGGCAGTACTTC.

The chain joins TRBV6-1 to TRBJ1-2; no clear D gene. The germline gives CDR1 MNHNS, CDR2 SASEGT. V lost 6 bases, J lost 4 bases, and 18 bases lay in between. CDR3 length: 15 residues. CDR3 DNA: TGTGCCAGCAGCTTGGAGGGCCGAGACCTCTATGGCTACACCTTC. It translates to CASSLEGRDLYGYTF.

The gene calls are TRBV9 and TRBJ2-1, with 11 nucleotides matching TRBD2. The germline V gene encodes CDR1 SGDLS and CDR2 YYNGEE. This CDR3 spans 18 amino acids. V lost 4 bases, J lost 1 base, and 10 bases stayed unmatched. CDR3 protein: CASSPRLAGGRSYNEQFF. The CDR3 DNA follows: TGTGCCAGCAGCCCGAGGCTAGCGGGAGGTCGGTCCTACAATGAGCAGTTCTTC.

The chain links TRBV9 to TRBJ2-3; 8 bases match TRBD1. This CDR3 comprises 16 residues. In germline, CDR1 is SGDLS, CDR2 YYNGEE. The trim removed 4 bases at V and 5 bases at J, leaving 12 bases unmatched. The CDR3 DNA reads TGTGCCAGCAGCCCTCGCACCGGACAGGGAGGAGATACGCAGTATTTT. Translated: CASSPRTGQGGDTQYF.

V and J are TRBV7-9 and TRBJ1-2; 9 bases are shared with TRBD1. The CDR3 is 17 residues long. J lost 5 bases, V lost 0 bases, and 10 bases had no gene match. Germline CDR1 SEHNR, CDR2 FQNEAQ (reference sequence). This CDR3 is CASSLAGTGPSGYGYTF. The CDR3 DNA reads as TGTGCCAGCAGCTTAGCCGGGACAGGGCCTTCGGGGTATGGCTACACCTTC.

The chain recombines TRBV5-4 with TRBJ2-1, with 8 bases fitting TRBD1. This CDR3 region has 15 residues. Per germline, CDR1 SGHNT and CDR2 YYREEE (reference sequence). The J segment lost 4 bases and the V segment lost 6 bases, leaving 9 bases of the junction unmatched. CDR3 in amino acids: CASTERQGTYNEQFF. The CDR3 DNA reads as TGTGCCAGCACCGAGAGACAGGGGACTTACAATGAGCAGTTCTTC. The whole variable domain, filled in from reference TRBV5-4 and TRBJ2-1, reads ETGVTQSPTHLIKTRGQQVTLRCSSQSGHNTVSWYQQALGQGPQFIFQYYREEENGRGNFPPRFSGLQFPNYSSELNVNALELDDSALYLCASTERQGTYNEQFFGPGTRLTVL.

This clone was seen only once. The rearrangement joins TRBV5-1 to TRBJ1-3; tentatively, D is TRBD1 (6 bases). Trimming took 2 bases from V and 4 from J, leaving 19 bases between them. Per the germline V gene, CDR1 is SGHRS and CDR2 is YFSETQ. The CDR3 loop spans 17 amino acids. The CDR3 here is CASSFTVTGSAGNTIYF. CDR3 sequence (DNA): TGCGCCAGCAGCTTCACGGTCACAGGGTCGGCCGGAAACACCATATATTTT.

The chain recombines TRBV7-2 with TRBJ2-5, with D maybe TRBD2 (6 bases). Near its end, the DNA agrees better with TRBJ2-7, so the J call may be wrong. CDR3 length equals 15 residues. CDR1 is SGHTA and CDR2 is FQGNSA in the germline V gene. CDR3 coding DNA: TGTGCCAGCAGCTTAGCTAGCGGTTTCTCCTACGAGCAGTACTTC. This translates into CASSLASGFSYEQYF.

The CDR3 protein is CASSQPLMGGPGTDTQYF. The CDR3 DNA is TGCGCCAGCAGTCAACCCCTAATGGGAGGGCCTGGGACAGATACGCAGTATTTT. The gene calls are TRBV23-1 and TRBJ2-3; 7 bases line up with TRBD2. TRBV23-1 is assigned to the ORF class and has an uncertain function. This CDR3 has 18 amino acids. The junction had 14 bases not matched to a gene; V was cut back by 2 bases and J by 3 bases.

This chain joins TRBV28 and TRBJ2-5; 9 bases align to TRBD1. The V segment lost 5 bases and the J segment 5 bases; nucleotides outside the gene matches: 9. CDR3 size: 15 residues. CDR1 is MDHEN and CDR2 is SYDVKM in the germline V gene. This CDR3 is CASSPWTGDRETQYF. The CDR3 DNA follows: TGTGCCAGCAGTCCATGGACAGGGGATAGGGAGACCCAGTACTTC.

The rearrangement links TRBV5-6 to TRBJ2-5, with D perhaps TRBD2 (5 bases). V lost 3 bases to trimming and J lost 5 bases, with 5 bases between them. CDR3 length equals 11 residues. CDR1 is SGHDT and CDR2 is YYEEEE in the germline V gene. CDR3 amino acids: CASSWRETQYF. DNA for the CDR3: TGTGCCAGCAGCTGGAGGGAGACCCAGTACTTC.

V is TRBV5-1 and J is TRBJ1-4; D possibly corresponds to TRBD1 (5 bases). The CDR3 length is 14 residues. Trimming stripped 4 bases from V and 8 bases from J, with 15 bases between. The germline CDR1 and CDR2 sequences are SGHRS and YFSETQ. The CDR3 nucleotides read TGCGCCAGCAGCCCCCGTGAGGGGAGGGAAAAACTGTTTTTT. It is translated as CASSPREGREKLFF.

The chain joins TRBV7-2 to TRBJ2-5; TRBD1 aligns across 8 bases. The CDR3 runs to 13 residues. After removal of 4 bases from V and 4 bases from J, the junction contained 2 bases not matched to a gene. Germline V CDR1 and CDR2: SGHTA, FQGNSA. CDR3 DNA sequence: TGTGCCAGCAGCTCACAGGGGGTAGAGACCCAGTACTTC. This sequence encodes CASSSQGVETQYF.